The clone carrying this TCR beta chain appeared a single time. What it binds is unknown. The data are from a study of T cell responses to AZD1222 COVID-19 vaccine. Study in general: Second-dose recipients at about 4 or about 12 weeks were treated as one pooled group.

Using immunoSEQ multiplex PCR, the repertoire was profiled, and TCRdb retains in-frame clones only, with some absent. The sample lists about 180,000 clones, around 88% occurring once. Study results and limitations: Targeting of unmutated variant regions was reportedly seen in nearly half of spike-specific TCRs.

This CDR3 spans 16 amino acids. Germline-derived CDR1 and CDR2 are SGHNT and YYREEE (reference sequence). Trimming shortened V by 1 base and J by 0 bases, and 10 bases separated the two germline ends. The TCR comes from an adult in good health. Sequencing was performed on peripheral blood, taken on day 0 of AZD1222 vaccination. The V call is TRBV5-4, the J call TRBJ1-4; D not certain. The CDR3 loop reads CASSLSRATTNEKLFF. CDR3 nucleotide sequence: TGTGCCAGCAGCTTGTCGAGAGCAACAACTAATGAAAAACTGTTTTTT.